The clone carrying this T cell receptor beta chain showed up just once. The data originate from a study of radiotherapy plus CTLA-4 blockade in lung cancer. Assay used: immunoSEQ multiplex PCR; TCRdb lists only in-frame clones, some missing. The table has tens of thousands of clones, 71% seen once. CDR3 length: 16 residues. Unmatched junction bases numbered 11, after V lost 3 bases and J lost 7 bases. CDR1 is ENHRY and CDR2 is SYGVKD in the germline V gene. The clonotype was recovered from a human donor with non-small cell lung cancer whose response to radiotherapy plus ipilimumab could not be evaluated. The chain combines TRBV10-3 with TRBJ2-1, with TRBD2 identical over 8 bases. The sequencing here drew on peripheral blood, taken from a patient treated with radiotherapy plus ipilimumab. The CDR3 bases are TGTGCCATCAGTGACCCCGGAATCGGGAGGGGAAATGAGCAGTTCTTC. It translates to CAISDPGIGRGNEQFF.